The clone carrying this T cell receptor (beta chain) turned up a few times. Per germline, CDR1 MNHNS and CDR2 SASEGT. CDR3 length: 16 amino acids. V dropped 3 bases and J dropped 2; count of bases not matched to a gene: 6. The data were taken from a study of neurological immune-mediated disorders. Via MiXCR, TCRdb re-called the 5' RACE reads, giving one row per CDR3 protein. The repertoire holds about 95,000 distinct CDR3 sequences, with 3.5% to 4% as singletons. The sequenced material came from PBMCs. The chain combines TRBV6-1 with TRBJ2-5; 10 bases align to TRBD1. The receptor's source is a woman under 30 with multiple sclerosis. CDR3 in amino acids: CASSEGTGVPQETQYF. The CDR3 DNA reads TGTGCCAGCAGTGAGGGGACAGGGGTACCTCAAGAGACCCAGTACTTC.